Listed below are T cell receptor beta chains from one sample, sequenced in a study of T cells in Graves' hyperthyroidism and ophthalmopathy. TCRdb itself ran the multiplex PCR reads through MiXCR, one entry per CDR3 protein. The table shows fewer than 350,000 distinct CDR3 sequences, with more than 10% occurring only once. The sample was blood. Source of these receptors: a woman in her 30s with Graves' hyperthyroidism that later progressed to Graves' ophthalmopathy. Each CDR3 is given with its conserved first and last residue.

V gene: TRBV6-2/TRBV6-3
J gene: TRBJ2-3
CDR3 protein: CASSYGREGSDTQYF

V gene: TRBV5-6
J gene: TRBJ1-4
CDR3 protein: CASSPRRGEKLFF

V gene: TRBV13
J gene: TRBJ2-7
CDR3 protein: CASSFSDYEQYF

V gene: TRBV6-2/TRBV6-3
J gene: TRBJ1-5
CDR3 protein: CASSYGSSNQPQHF

V gene: TRBV7-6
J gene: TRBJ2-2
CDR3 protein: CAIPQGQGITGELFF

V gene: TRBV2
J gene: TRBJ2-5
CDR3 protein: CASSVVQGSPQGTQYF

V gene: TRBV4-1
J gene: TRBJ2-5
CDR3 protein: CASSQEFQANNQETQYF

V gene: TRBV5-1
J gene: TRBJ2-5
CDR3 protein: CASSFTGERQETQYF

V gene: TRBV4-1
J gene: TRBJ2-7
CDR3 protein: CASSQVQGADEQYF

V gene: TRBV3-1
J gene: TRBJ2-7
CDR3 protein: CASSARAAGDSEQYF

V gene: TRBV7-2
J gene: TRBJ2-1
CDR3 protein: CASSLETSGSGEQFF

V gene: TRBV5-4
J gene: TRBJ2-1
CDR3 protein: CASSHGTSGSEQFF

V gene: TRBV9
J gene: TRBJ2-3
CDR3 protein: CASSVGAGTDTQYF

V gene: TRBV10-3
J gene: TRBJ2-7
CDR3 protein: CAISGTGNEQYF

V gene: TRBV7-2
J gene: TRBJ2-7
CDR3 protein: CASSSGSDSILYEQYF

V gene: TRBV28
J gene: TRBJ2-1
CDR3 protein: CASSPFPQSYNEQFF

V gene: TRBV27
J gene: TRBJ2-2
CDR3 protein: CASSWGDRVNTGELFF

V gene: TRBV6-6
J gene: TRBJ1-4
CDR3 protein: CASSYLGAGNEKLFF

V gene: TRBV18
J gene: TRBJ2-7
CDR3 protein: CASSPTSGGPGDEQYF

V gene: TRBV7-9
J gene: TRBJ2-7
CDR3 protein: CASSSAVSDRAYEQYF

V gene: TRBV6-5
J gene: TRBJ1-1
CDR3 protein: CASSYSESTEAFF

V gene: TRBV12-3/TRBV12-4
J gene: TRBJ2-1
CDR3 protein: CASSLGDRHHNEQFF

V gene: TRBV28
J gene: TRBJ1-3
CDR3 protein: CASSLGRRTGGNTIYF

V gene: TRBV28
J gene: TRBJ2-3
CDR3 protein: CASSSITSGNTDTQYF

V gene: TRBV7-2
J gene: TRBJ2-3
CDR3 protein: CASSPLALGTDTQYF

V gene: TRBV18
J gene: TRBJ2-1
CDR3 protein: CASSPPQQGQINEQFF

V gene: TRBV6-6
J gene: TRBJ2-1
CDR3 protein: CASSYGGSSYNEQFF

V gene: TRBV28
J gene: TRBJ2-1
CDR3 protein: CASSLGGTVGNEQFF

V gene: TRBV30
J gene: TRBJ1-1
CDR3 protein: CAWSPPLDRGREEAFF

V gene: TRBV20-1
J gene: TRBJ2-7
CDR3 protein: CSARGTSGSVYEQYF

V gene: TRBV18
J gene: TRBJ1-1
CDR3 protein: CASSPQKSGNTEAFF

V gene: TRBV3-1
J gene: TRBJ2-4
CDR3 protein: CASSQDARVNIQYF

V gene: TRBV6-4
J gene: TRBJ1-2
CDR3 protein: CASSDAPGTGLGYTF

V gene: TRBV20-1
J gene: TRBJ1-1
CDR3 protein: CSAGQGTTEAFF

V gene: TRBV5-1
J gene: TRBJ2-2
CDR3 protein: CASSSPQYPGLAFSGELFF

V gene: TRBV3-1
J gene: TRBJ2-5
CDR3 protein: CASSQGWETQYF

V gene: TRBV7-2
J gene: TRBJ2-3
CDR3 protein: CASSQREQWGTDTQYF

V gene: TRBV19
J gene: TRBJ2-5
CDR3 protein: CASRSKEGLGETQYF

V gene: TRBV20-1
J gene: TRBJ1-2
CDR3 protein: CSAREEGTAYGYTF

V gene: TRBV28
J gene: TRBJ1-5
CDR3 protein: CASSLSGTGGLKPQHF